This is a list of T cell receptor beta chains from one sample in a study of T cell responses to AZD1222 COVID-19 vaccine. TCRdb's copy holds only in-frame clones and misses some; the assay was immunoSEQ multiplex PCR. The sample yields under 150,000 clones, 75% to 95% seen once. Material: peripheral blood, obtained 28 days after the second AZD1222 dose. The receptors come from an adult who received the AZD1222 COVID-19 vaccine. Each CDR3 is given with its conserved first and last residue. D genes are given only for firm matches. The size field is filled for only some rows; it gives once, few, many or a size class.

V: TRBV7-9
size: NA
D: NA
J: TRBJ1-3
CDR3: CASSFSTGGNTIYF
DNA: TGTGCCAGCAGCTTTAGTACGGGTGGTAACACCATATATTTT

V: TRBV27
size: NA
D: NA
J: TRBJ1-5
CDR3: CASSPRQGNQPQHF
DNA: TGTGCCAGCAGTCCCCGGCAGGGCAATCAGCCCCAGCATTTT

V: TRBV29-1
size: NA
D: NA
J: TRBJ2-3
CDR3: CSVGGLGTDTQYF
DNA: TGCAGCGTCGGAGGGTTGGGCACAGATACGCAGTATTTT

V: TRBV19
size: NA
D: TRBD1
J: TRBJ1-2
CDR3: CASRGQGRTNYGYTF
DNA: TGTGCCAGTAGGGGACAGGGGAGGACTAACTATGGCTACACCTTC

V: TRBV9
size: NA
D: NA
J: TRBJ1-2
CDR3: CASTTIGPKDLTF
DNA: TGTGCCAGCACTACAATCGGCCCCAAGGATCTCACCTTC

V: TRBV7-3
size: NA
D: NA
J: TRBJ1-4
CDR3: CASSPGSNEKLFF
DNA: TGTGCCAGCAGCCCCGGGAGTAATGAAAAACTGTTTTTT

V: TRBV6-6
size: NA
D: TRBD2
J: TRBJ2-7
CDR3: CASSYSSSGSGGEQYF
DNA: TGTGCCAGCAGTTACTCGTCTAGCGGGTCCGGGGGCGAGCAGTACTTC

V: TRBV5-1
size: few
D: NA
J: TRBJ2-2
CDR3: CASSLEAGELFF
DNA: TGCGCCAGCAGCTTGGAAGCCGGGGAGCTGTTTTTT

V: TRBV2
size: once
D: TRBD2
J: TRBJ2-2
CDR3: CASNGGGRFTGELFF
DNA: TGTGCCAGCAATGGCGGGGGTCGTTTCACCGGGGAGCTGTTTTTT

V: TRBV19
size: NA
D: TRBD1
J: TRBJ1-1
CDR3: CASSIGGTGGKYTEAFF
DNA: TGTGCCAGTAGTATAGGTGGGACAGGGGGCAAGTACACTGAAGCTTTCTTT

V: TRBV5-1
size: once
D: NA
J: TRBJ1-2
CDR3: CASSLAQTAIPSNYGYTF
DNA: TGCGCCAGCAGCTTGGCCCAGACAGCCATCCCCTCCAACTATGGCTACACCTTC

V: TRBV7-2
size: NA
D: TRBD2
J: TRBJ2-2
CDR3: CASSLATSNTGELFF
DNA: TGTGCCAGCAGCTTAGCGACTAGCAACACCGGGGAGCTGTTTTTT

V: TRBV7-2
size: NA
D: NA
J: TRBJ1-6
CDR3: CASSLGASRGYNSPLHF
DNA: TGTGCCAGCAGCTTAGGAGCAAGCAGAGGATATAATTCACCCCTCCACTTT

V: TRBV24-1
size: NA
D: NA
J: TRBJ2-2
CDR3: CATSETPALGTGELFF
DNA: TGTGCCACCAGTGAAACACCGGCCTTGGGCACCGGGGAGCTGTTTTTT

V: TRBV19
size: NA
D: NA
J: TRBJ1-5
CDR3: CASSIAGARSNQPQHF
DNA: TGTGCCAGTAGTATCGCGGGGGCCCGTAGCAATCAGCCCCAGCATTTT

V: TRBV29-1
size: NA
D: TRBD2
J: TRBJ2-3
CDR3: CSVDGLGILTDTQYF
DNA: TGCAGCGTTGATGGACTAGGGATCCTCACAGATACGCAGTATTTT